This T cell receptor beta chain comes out of a study of blood T cell repertoires in COVID-19. Whole-study context: The United States, Italy and Spain supplied acute and convalescent COVID-19 samples. The analysed material was cDNA or gDNA that came from T cells, B-cell-depleted T cells, or PBMCs.

Under the authors' procedure: Cell counts per sample came from amplifying reference gene primers. Sequencing was performed with immunoSEQ multiplex PCR; in TCRdb, only in-frame clones are kept and a portion is missing. Clone size and V and J calls were adopted from that table, with D and trimming inferred from the DNA. The data contain roughly 40,000 clones, more than 65% of them singletons. This clone occurred a few times. V lost 7 bases, J lost 9 bases, and 13 bases lay in between. The germline gives CDR1 MDHEN, CDR2 SYDVKM. The CDR3 runs 12 residues. The chain carries TRBV28 and TRBJ1-5, with a possible D match to TRBD1 (5 bases). Input material: peripheral blood. This sequence originates from a man older than 75 with acute or convalescent COVID-19. CDR3 bases: TGTGCCAGCACCCAGGGTTTTGGGCCCCAGCATTTT. Protein sequence: CASTQGFGPQHF. Complete variable domain (other parts from reference TRBV28 and TRBJ1-5): DVKVTQSSRYLVKRTGEKVFLECVQDMDHENMFWYRQDPGLGLRLIYFSYDVKMKEKGDIPEGYSVSREKKERFSLILESASTNQTSMYLCASTQGFGPQHFGDGTRLSIL.